This entry lists 26 T cell receptor beta chains sequenced from one sample in a study of control samples from healthy donors and cancer patients. Clones were read by immunoSEQ multiplex PCR, and TCRdb kept only the in-frame ones, dropping some. The sample contains fewer than 200,000 clones, around nine tenths of which appear only once. The source material was blood. The receptors shown here come from a young man in good health.

Only a few counts were recorded for this clone. The rearrangement links TRBV6-4 to TRBJ2-1, with 9 bases aligning to TRBD2. Losses at the gene ends were 0 bases for V and 6 bases for J; bases not matched to a gene: 9. In germline, CDR1 is MRHNA, CDR2 SNTAGT. The CDR3 is 17 residues long. CDR3 amino acids: CASSDSSSGDYSNEQFF. As DNA, the CDR3 is TGTGCCAGCAGTGACTCTTCTAGCGGGGACTATTCCAATGAGCAGTTCTTC.

This clone was seen a single time. The rearrangement links TRBV6-2 or TRBV6-3 to TRBJ2-1; TRBD2 is a possible D gene (6 bases). Germline V CDR1 and CDR2: MNHEY, SVGEGT. The CDR3 runs 17 residues. Trimming left V 4 bases short and J 3 bases short, with 19 bases between. The CDR3 DNA is TGTGCCAGCAGTTCCCGTCCTAGCGAGGAAAACTACAATGAGCAGTTCTTC. This codes for CASSSRPSEENYNEQFF.

V usage is TRBV27 and J usage is TRBJ2-5; no clear D. Germline-derived CDR1 and CDR2 are MNHEY and SMNVEV (reference sequence). CDR3 length equals 16 residues. V was pared by 4 bases and J by 5 bases, with 20 bases between. CDR3 region: CASSSRFPVRSETQYF. For the CDR3, the DNA is TGTGCCAGCAGTTCCCGCTTCCCGGTCCGGTCGGAGACCCAGTACTTC.

The V call is TRBV6-1, the J call TRBJ2-3; 11 bases fit TRBD1. This CDR3 is built from 16 residues. Germline V gene lookup returns CDR1 MNHNS and CDR2 SASEGT. J gave up 9 bases and V 2 bases, and 10 bases lay outside the gene matches. CDR3 residues: CASSEIRGDRGITQYF. The CDR3 coding sequence is TGTGCCAGCAGTGAAATTCGGGGGGACAGGGGGATCACGCAGTATTTT.

The gene calls are TRBV5-1 and TRBJ1-1; TRBD1 aligns across 7 bases. V lost 4 bases to trimming and J lost 5 bases; unmatched junction nucleotides: 8. Per germline, CDR1 SGHRS and CDR2 YFSETQ. The CDR3 is made up of 14 amino acids. The CDR3, as DNA: TGCGCCAGCAGCGGAACAGGGGTGGGAACTGAAGCTTTCTTT. Translated, it gives CASSGTGVGTEAFF.

The rearrangement links TRBV30 to TRBJ1-1; no definite D call. Trimming pared 2 bases from V and 1 base from J, leaving 8 bases between. Germline V gene sequence: CDR1 GTSNPN, CDR2 SVGIG (reference sequence). This CDR3 is 13 amino acids long. CDR3 in DNA: TGTGCCTGGAGTAAGGTGGGGAACACTGAAGCTTTCTTT. Residues: CAWSKVGNTEAFF.

The rearrangement joins TRBV19 to TRBJ1-2; weak D call: TRBD1 (6 bases). Germline CDR1 LNHDA, CDR2 SQIVND (reference sequence). The CDR3 has 16 amino acids. V lost 4 bases and J lost 8, with 23 bases in between. The CDR3 region is CASSTVAAGARQGYTF. CDR3 nucleotide sequence: TGTGCCAGTAGTACTGTGGCCGCGGGGGCTCGGCAAGGCTACACCTTC.

The chain couples TRBV7-6 to TRBJ1-2; no definite D call. The V gene lost 1 base and the J gene lost 8 bases, with 20 bases spanning the gap. CDR1 SGHVS and CDR2 FNYEAQ come from the germline V gene. The CDR3 is made up of 16 amino acids. This CDR3 is CASSLGPSGRVRGYTF. In DNA, the CDR3 is TGTGCCAGCAGCTTAGGCCCCTCGGGGAGGGTTCGGGGCTACACCTTC.

Here the CDR3 DNA reads TGCAGTGCTAGCGACAGAGATGGCTACACCTTC. This gives the protein CSASDRDGYTF. The J gene is TRBJ1-2, the V gene TRBV20-1; D may be TRBD1 (5 bases). There are 11 residues in the CDR3. The V and J ends lost 3 bases and 6 bases respectively, with 8 bases between them. Per the germline V gene, CDR1 is DFQATT and CDR2 is SNEGSKA (reference sequence).

The chain couples TRBV5-4 to TRBJ2-5; D is unclear. Germline assignment: CDR1 SGHNT and CDR2 YYREEE (reference sequence). V was trimmed by 2 bases and J by 4 bases, leaving 15 bases between them. This CDR3 has 15 amino acids. CDR3 in amino acids: CASSFRVEPGETQYF. CDR3 coding DNA: TGTGCCAGCAGCTTTAGGGTAGAGCCGGGAGAGACCCAGTACTTC.

The V gene is TRBV2, the J gene TRBJ1-5, with D maybe TRBD1 (6 bases). This CDR3 is built from 15 residues. Germline V gene sequence: CDR1 SNHLY, CDR2 FYNNEI. V dropped 1 base and J dropped 3 bases, with 10 bases sitting between them. The CDR3 DNA sequence: TGTGCCAGCAGTGAAGGGACAGCCCTCAATCAGCCCCAGCATTTT. It encodes CASSEGTALNQPQHF.

The chain employs TRBV7-9 and TRBJ2-1, with no clear D. With 5 bases removed from V and 4 bases from J, the gap between germline ends came to 9 bases. The CDR3 is 13 residues long. Per germline, CDR1 SEHNR and CDR2 FQNEAQ (reference sequence). CDR3 coding DNA: TGTGCCAGCAGCGCAGGCGCGTACAATGAGCAGTTCTTC. It is translated as CASSAGAYNEQFF.

V usage is TRBV19 and J usage is TRBJ2-5, with no clear D. V shed 6 bases and J shed 1 base, with 6 bases lying between them. Germline V gives CDR1 LNHDA, CDR2 SQIVND (reference sequence). This CDR3 is 12 amino acids long. CDR3 region: CASRDFQETQYF. The CDR3 bases are TGTGCCAGTAGGGATTTCCAAGAGACCCAGTACTTC. The complete variable domain, with remaining parts taken from reference TRBV19 and TRBJ2-5, reads DGGITQSPKYLFRKEGQNVTLSCEQNLNHDAMYWYRQDPGQGLRLIYYSQIVNDFQKGDIAEGYSVSREKKESFPLTVTSAQKNPTAFYLCASRDFQETQYFGPGTRLLVL.

The chain is built from TRBV20-1 and TRBJ1-4; the D gene is possibly TRBD1 (6 bases). This CDR3 is 14 amino acids long. Trimming took off 3 bases at V and 7 bases at J, with 15 bases between the two ends. Per the germline V gene, CDR1 is DFQATT and CDR2 is SNEGSKA (reference sequence). The chain's CDR3 is CSASPQGWGEKLFF. Written as DNA, the CDR3 is TGCAGTGCTAGTCCCCAGGGGTGGGGTGAAAAACTGTTTTTT.

The chain has TRBV6-5 and TRBJ1-1; D may be TRBD1 (6 bases). The CDR3 sequence is 13 residues long. CDR1 MNHEY and CDR2 SVGAGI come from the germline V gene. The V gene lost 6 bases and the J gene lost 3 bases, with 11 bases spanning the gap. The CDR3: CASSEDSYTEAFF. In DNA form, the CDR3 reads TGTGCCAGCAGCGAGGACAGTTACACTGAAGCTTTCTTT.

The V and J genes are TRBV6-6 and TRBJ1-2; D is perhaps TRBD1 (5 bases). V lost 7 bases to trimming and J lost 2 bases, with 8 bases between them. CDR3 length: 12 residues. Germline V gene data show CDR1 as MNHNY and CDR2 as SVGAGI (reference sequence). The CDR3 protein is CASTQGNYGYTF. The CDR3 nucleotides read TGTGCCAGCACCCAGGGAAACTATGGCTACACCTTC.

The chain couples TRBV11-2 to TRBJ1-5; possibly TRBD1 for D (5 bases). In germline, CDR1 is SGHAT, CDR2 FQNNGV. This CDR3 is built from 13 residues. Trimming cost V 5 bases and J 4 bases, with 9 bases left between them. The CDR3 DNA follows: TGTGCCAGCAGCCTAAAGGGGAATCAGCCCCAGCATTTT. Translating gives CASSLKGNQPQHF.

The chain joins TRBV9 to TRBJ1-2, with TRBD1 matching over 8 bases. CDR3 length equals 16 residues. CDR1 is SGDLS, CDR2 YYNGEE, per germline. V lost 0 bases and J lost 4; bases outside the gene matches: 8. DNA of the CDR3: TGTGCCAGCAGCGTAGAAAGAACAGGGGGACCCTATGGCTACACCTTC. Amino acids: CASSVERTGGPYGYTF.

The rearrangement links TRBV6-5 to TRBJ1-4, with D perhaps TRBD1 (5 bases). The CDR3 length is 15 residues. Trimming took 6 bases from V and 5 from J, leaving 16 bases between them. Germline-derived CDR1 and CDR2 are MNHEY and SVGAGI. CDR3 sequence (DNA): TGTGCCAGCAGCGACAGCTATTCCTCGAATGAAAAACTGTTTTTT. This sequence encodes CASSDSYSSNEKLFF.

The chain employs TRBV7-9 and TRBJ1-1; 8 bases fit TRBD1. J gave up 11 bases and V 5 bases, and 16 bases lay outside the gene matches. The V gene's germline CDR1 is SEHNR and CDR2 FQNEAQ (reference sequence). CDR3 length: 15 residues. In DNA, the CDR3 is TGTGCCAGCAGCCAGACGGACAGGGTTAAAATCGATGCTTTCTTT. It specifies CASSQTDRVKIDAFF.

The gene calls are TRBV2 and TRBJ2-3, with D possibly TRBD1 on 5 matching bases. Trimming left V 10 bases short and J 6 bases short, with 17 bases between. Germline lookup yields CDR1 SNHLY and CDR2 FYNNEI. The CDR3 loop spans 13 amino acids. This chain's CDR3 is CATQGRVTDTQYF. DNA of the CDR3: TGTGCCACCCAGGGCAGGGTGACGGATACGCAGTATTTT.

This clone was seen once. The V and J genes are TRBV7-9 and TRBJ2-7; D is undetermined. Germline CDR1 reads SEHNR; CDR2 reads FQNEAQ (reference sequence). Trimming removed 3 bases at V and 0 bases at J, with 9 bases between. There are 14 residues in the CDR3. The CDR3 protein is CASSFTGGSYEQYF. CDR3 DNA sequence: TGTGCCAGCAGCTTCACGGGCGGCTCCTACGAGCAGTACTTC.

The chain recombines TRBV27 with TRBJ1-6; 8 bases match TRBD1. Trimming at V came to 5 bases and at J to 9 bases, leaving 3 bases not matched to a gene. This CDR3 has 13 residues. Germline CDR1 and CDR2: MNHEY and SMNVEV (reference sequence). This chain's CDR3 is CASSADRVSPLHF. The CDR3 DNA is TGTGCCAGCAGTGCGGACAGGGTTTCACCCCTCCACTTT.

This rearrangement joins TRBV9 to TRBJ1-3; 9 nucleotides align to TRBD1. Germline CDR1 is SGDLS and CDR2 is YYNGEE. The CDR3 runs 16 residues. V lost 4 bases and J lost 0; bases outside the gene matches: 5. CDR3 coding DNA: TGTGCCAGCAGCCTAAAGGACAGGGGCTCTGGAAACACCATATATTTT. Its translation: CASSLKDRGSGNTIYF.

V gene TRBV28 combines with J gene TRBJ2-5; tentative D call: TRBD1 (7 bases). The V end lost 9 bases, the J end lost 2 bases, and 31 bases lay between the germline ends. Germline V gene sequence: CDR1 MDHEN, CDR2 SYDVKM. This CDR3 comprises 19 residues. The CDR3 sequence is CASTTLRQGWRGGQETQYF. CDR3 in DNA: TGTGCCAGTACGACTTTAAGACAGGGCTGGCGGGGCGGGCAAGAGACCCAGTACTTC.

This clone has a handful of counts. The V gene is TRBV18, the J gene TRBJ2-7; TRBD1 agrees at 12 bases. With 3 bases clipped from V and 1 base from J, the junction kept 10 bases outside the gene matches. From germline, CDR1 is KGHSH and CDR2 LQKENI. The CDR3 runs to 18 residues. The CDR3 sequence: CASSPTGQGAGGSYEQYF. The CDR3 DNA is TGTGCCAGCTCACCGACGGGACAGGGGGCGGGAGGATCCTACGAGCAGTACTTC.